This T cell receptor beta chain was obtained from a study of graft-versus-host responses after intestinal transplantation. This CDR3 is built from 14 residues. Germline CDR1 and CDR2: PRHDT and FYEKMQ (reference sequence). Trimming took 4 bases from V and 3 from J; bases not matched to a gene: 4. Libraries were prepared by immunoSEQ multiplex PCR; TCRdb keeps only in-frame clonotypes and omits some of them. The sample lists approximately 3,500 clones; 94% were seen once. The chain carries TRBV13 and TRBJ2-7; 9 bases align to TRBD2. This sample comprised PBMCs, obtained 11 days after intestinal transplantation. This TCR was recovered from a human patient who received an intestinal transplant, so some T cells may come from the graft donor. The CDR3 region is CASSYSGSGYEQYF. In DNA, the CDR3 is TGTGCCAGCAGCTATAGCGGGAGTGGCTACGAGCAGTACTTC.